This TCR beta chain was documented in a study of CD8 T cells in Susac syndrome. Study summary: The Susac syndrome patients that were sequenced included more than 5 with active disease and under ten in remission.

Peripheral blood CD8+ and CD4+ T cells were profiled by TCR beta sequencing. Germline V lookup: CDR1 LGHNT, CDR2 FRNRAP. V lost 3 bases and J lost 2, with 7 bases in between. This CDR3 contains 13 residues. An input of about 0.45 to 1 ug of RNA was subjected to reverse transcription using random hexamers. TCRdb ran MiXCR on the immunoSEQ multiplex PCR reads and lists one entry per CDR3 protein. Of approximately 79,000 distinct CDR3 sequences listed, 80% to 95% are singletons. Of note for this clonotype: Antigen unknown.

Points from the study as a whole: Peak Susac CD8+ clonal expansion was seen in TEMRA cells and active patients.

The specimen sequenced was CD8+ T cells from PBMCs. V gene TRBV12-5 combines with J gene TRBJ1-1; unclear D gene. The source is a human donor with Susac syndrome. CDR3 sequence reads: CASGFGRNTEAFF. The CDR3 DNA is TGTGCTAGTGGTTTCGGGAGAAACACTGAAGCTTTCTTT.